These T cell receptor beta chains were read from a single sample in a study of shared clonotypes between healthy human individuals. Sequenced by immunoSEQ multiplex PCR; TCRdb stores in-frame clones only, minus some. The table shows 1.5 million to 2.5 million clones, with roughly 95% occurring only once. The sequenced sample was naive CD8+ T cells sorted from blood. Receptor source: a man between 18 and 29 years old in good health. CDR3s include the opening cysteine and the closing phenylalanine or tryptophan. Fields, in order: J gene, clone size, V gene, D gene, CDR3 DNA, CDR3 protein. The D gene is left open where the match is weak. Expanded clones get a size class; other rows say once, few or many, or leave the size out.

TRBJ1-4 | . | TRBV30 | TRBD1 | TGTGCCTGGGGGGAGGGACAGTCTGCAACTAATGAAAAACTGTTTTTT | CAWGEGQSATNEKLFF
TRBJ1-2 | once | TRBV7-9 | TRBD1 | TGTGCCAGCAGCTTCCCTTCACAGGGGGCAAATGGCTACACCTTC | CASSFPSQGANGYTF
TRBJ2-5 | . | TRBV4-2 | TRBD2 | TGTGCCAGCAGCCAAGATCTGCGGGGGGGCGTAGAGACCCAGTACTTC | CASSQDLRGGVETQYF
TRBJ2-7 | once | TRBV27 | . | TGTGCCAGCAGTTCACCGACAGGTCCCTCCTACGAGCAGTACTTC | CASSSPTGPSYEQYF
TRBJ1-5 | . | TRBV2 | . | TGTGCCAGCAGTCCTAGGGGGTCTAGCGGTTGGCCCCAGCATTTT | CASSPRGSSGWPQHF
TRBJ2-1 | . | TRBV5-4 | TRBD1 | TGTGCCAGCAGCTTGGGGGACAGTCCCAATGAGCAGTTCTTC | CASSLGDSPNEQFF
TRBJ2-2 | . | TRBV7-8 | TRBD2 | TGTGCCAGCAGCGAAAGACTAGCGGGAAACACCGGGGAGCTGTTTTTT | CASSERLAGNTGELFF
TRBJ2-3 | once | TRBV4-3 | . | TGCGCCAGCAGCCGTATATTGGGGGGCACAGATACGCAGTATTTT | CASSRILGGTDTQYF
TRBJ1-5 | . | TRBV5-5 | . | TGTGCCAGCAGCAAGGGACCGAATCAGCCCCAGCATTTT | CASSKGPNQPQHF
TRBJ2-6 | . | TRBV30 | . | TGTGCCTGGAGTGCTGGGGCCAACGTCCTGACTTTC | CAWSAGANVLTF
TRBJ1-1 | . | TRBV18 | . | TGTGCCAGCTCAGCGGCGGAGCTAGGTTGGGGTGTGGGCGACACTGAAGCTTTCTTT | CASSAAELGWGVGDTEAFF
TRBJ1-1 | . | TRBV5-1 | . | TGCGCCAGCAGCTTGGGCAGTGAAGCTTTCTTT | CASSLGSEAFF
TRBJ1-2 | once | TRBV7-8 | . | TGTGCCAGCAGCTTAGAGTTCAGCGATTTCCCTTTTGGATATGGCTACACCTTC | CASSLEFSDFPFGYGYTF
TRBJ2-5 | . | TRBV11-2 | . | TGTGCCAGCAGCTTAGCCGGGATACGCCAAGAGACCCAGTACTTC | CASSLAGIRQETQYF
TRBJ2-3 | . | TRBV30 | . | TGTGCCTGGAGTGTTGGCGGGGCAGATACGCAGTATTTT | CAWSVGGADTQYF
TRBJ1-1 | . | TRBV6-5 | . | TGTGCCAGCAGTCCCGGGACTAACACTGAAGCTTTCTTT | CASSPGTNTEAFF
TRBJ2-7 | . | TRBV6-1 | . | TGTGCCAGCGGTGAGGCATCTAGACCCTACGAGCAGTACTTC | CASGEASRPYEQYF
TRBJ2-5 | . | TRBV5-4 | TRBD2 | TGTGCCAGCAGCATAGCGGGGGGGCTCTCAGAGACCCAGTACTTC | CASSIAGGLSETQYF
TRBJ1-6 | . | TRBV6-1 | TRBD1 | TGTGCCAGCAGTGAATGGACAGGGGGGGATAATTCACCCCTCCACTTT | CASSEWTGGDNSPLHF
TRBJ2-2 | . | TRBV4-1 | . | TGCGCCAGCAGCCAAGAACGGACCACCGGGGAGCTGTTTTTT | CASSQERTTGELFF
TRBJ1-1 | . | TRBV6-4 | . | TGTGCCAGCAGCGACACAGGCTACACTGAAGCTTTCTTT | CASSDTGYTEAFF
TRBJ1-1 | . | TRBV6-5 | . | TGTGCCAGCAGTCCTGGGGGCGTATCTGAAGCTTTCTTT | CASSPGGVSEAFF